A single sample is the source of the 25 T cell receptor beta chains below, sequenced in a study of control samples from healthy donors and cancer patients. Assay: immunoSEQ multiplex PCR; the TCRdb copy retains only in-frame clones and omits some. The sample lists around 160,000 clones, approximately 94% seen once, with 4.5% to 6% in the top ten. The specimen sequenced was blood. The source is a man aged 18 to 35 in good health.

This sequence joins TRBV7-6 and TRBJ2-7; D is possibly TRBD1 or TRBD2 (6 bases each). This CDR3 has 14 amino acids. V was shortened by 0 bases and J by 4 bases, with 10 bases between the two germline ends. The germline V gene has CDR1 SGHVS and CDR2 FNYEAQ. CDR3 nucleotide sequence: TGTGCCAGCAGCTTAGCGGGGGGCTTATACGAGCAGTACTTC. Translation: CASSLAGGLYEQYF.

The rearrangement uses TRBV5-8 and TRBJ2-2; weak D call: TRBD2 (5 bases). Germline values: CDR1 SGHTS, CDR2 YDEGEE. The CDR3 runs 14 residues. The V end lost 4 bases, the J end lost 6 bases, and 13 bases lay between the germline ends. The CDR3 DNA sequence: TGTGCCAGCAGCAGACGGGGTTGGGCCGGGGAGCTGTTTTTT. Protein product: CASSRRGWAGELFF.

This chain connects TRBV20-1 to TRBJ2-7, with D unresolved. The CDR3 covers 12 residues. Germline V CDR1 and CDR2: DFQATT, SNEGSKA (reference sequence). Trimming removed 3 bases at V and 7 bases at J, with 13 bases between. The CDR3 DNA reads TGCAGTGCTAGTCAGGTATTGGGGGAGCAGTACTTC. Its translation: CSASQVLGEQYF.

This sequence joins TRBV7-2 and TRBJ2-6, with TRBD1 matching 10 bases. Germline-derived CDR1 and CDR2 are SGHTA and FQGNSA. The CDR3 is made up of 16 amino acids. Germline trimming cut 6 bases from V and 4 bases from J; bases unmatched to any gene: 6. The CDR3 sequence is CASSRQGAGGANVLTF. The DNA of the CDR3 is TGTGCCAGCAGTAGACAGGGGGCGGGCGGGGCCAACGTCCTGACTTTC.

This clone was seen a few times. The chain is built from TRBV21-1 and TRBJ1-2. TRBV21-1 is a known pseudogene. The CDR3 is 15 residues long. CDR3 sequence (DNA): TGTGCCAGCAGCCTGGGAGGGGGGAGGAACTATGGCTACACCTTC. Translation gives CASSLGGGRNYGYTF.

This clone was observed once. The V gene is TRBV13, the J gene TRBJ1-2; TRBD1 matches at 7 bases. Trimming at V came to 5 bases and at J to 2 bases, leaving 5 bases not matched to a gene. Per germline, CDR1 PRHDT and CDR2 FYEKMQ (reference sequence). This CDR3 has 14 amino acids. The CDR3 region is CASSTTGVNYGYTF. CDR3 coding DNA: TGTGCCAGCAGCACAACAGGGGTGAACTATGGCTACACCTTC.

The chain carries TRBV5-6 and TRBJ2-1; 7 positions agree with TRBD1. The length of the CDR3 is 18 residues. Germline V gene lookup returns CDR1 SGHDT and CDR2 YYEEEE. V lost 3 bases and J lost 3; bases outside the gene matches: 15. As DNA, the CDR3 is TGTGCCAGCAGCTACCCCGTCGTCCTTGGACAGGACTACAATGAGCAGTTCTTC. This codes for CASSYPVVLGQDYNEQFF.

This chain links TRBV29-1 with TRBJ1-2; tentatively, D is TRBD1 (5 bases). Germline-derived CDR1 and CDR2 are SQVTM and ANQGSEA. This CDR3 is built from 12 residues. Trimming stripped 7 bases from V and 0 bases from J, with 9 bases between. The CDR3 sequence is CSEQGANYGYTF. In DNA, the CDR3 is TGCAGCGAGCAGGGCGCTAACTATGGCTACACCTTC.

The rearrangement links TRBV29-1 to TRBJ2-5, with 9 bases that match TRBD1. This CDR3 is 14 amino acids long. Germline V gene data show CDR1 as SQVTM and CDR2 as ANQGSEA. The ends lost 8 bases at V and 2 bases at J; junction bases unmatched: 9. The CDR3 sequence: CSLGDRVLQETQYF. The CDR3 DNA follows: TGCAGCCTAGGGGACAGGGTCCTTCAAGAGACCCAGTACTTC. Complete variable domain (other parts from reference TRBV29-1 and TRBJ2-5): SAVISQKPSRDICQRGTSLTIQCQVDSQVTMMFWYRQQPGQSLTLIATANQGSEATYESGFVIDKFPISRPNLTFSTLTVSNMSPEDSSIYLCSLGDRVLQETQYFGPGTRLLVL.

CDR3 DNA sequence: TGTGCCAGCAGCTCGGACAACAGGATTCACGACGAGCAGTACTTC. This sequence encodes CASSSDNRIHDEQYF. The chain combines TRBV5-5 with TRBJ2-7, with D perhaps matching TRBD1 (5 bases). V gave up 3 bases and J gave up 5 bases, with 18 bases separating them. Germline loops: CDR1 SGHKS, CDR2 YYEKEE (reference sequence). This CDR3 is built from 15 residues.

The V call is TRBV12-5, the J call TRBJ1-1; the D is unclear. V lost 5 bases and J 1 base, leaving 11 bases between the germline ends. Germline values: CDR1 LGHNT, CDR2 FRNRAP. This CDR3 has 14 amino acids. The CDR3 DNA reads TGTGCTAGTGGTCCTCAGAAAGGGAACACTGAAGCTTTCTTT. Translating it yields CASGPQKGNTEAFF.

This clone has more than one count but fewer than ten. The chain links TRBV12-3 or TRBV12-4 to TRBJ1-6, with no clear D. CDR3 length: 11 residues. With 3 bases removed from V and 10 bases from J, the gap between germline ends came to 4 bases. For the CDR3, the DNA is TGTGCCAGCAGTTTCAGGTCACCCCTCCACTTT. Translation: CASSFRSPLHF.

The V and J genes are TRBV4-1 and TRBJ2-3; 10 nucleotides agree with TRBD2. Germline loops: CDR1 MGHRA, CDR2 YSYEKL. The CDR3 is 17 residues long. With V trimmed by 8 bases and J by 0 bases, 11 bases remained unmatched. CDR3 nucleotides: TGCGCCAGCCATAGGAGCGGGGGGGATGGAAGCACAGATACGCAGTATTTT. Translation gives CASHRSGGDGSTDTQYF.

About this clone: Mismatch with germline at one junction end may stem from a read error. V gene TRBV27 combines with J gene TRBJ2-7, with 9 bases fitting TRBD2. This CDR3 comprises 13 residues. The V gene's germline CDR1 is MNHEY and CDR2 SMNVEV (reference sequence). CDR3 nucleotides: TGTGCCAGCAGAACCGGGACTAGCTACCAGCAGTACTTC. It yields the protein CASRTGTSYQQYF.

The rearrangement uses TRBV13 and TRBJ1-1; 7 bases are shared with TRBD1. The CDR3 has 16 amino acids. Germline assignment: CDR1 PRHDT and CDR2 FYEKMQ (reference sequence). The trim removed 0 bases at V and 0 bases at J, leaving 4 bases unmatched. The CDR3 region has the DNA TGTGCCAGCAGCTTAGGCCCCGGGACAGTGAACACTGAAGCTTTCTTT. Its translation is CASSLGPGTVNTEAFF.

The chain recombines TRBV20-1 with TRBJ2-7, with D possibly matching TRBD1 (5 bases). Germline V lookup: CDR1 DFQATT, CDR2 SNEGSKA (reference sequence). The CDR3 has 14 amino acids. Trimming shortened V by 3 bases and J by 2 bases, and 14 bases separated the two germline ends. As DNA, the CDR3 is TGCAGTGCTAGTTCGTGGGCCAGGGCCTACGAGCAGTACTTC. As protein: CSASSWARAYEQYF.

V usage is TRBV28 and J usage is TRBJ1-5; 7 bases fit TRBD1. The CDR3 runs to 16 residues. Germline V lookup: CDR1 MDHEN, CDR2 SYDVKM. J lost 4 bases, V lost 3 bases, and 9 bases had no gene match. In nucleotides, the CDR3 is TGTGCCAGCAGTTTCCCACGACAGGGAATGAATCAGCCCCAGCATTTT. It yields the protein CASSFPRQGMNQPQHF.

CDR3 coding DNA: TGTGCCAGTAGTATAAGTGGTTTCCAGGGCTTTTCCCAAGAGACCCAGTACTTC. Protein sequence: CASSISGFQGFSQETQYF. This chain links TRBV19 with TRBJ2-5, with TRBD1 as a possible D gene (5 bases). This CDR3 comprises 18 residues. Deletions cut 2 bases from V and 1 base from J, with 20 bases between. Germline assignment: CDR1 LNHDA and CDR2 SQIVND (reference sequence).

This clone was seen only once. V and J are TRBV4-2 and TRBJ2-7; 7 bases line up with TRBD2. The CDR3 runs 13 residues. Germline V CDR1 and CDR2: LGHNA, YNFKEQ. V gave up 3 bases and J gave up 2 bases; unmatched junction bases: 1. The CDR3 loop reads CASSQGRAYEQYF. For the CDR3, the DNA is TGTGCCAGCAGCCAGGGGAGGGCCTACGAGCAGTACTTC.

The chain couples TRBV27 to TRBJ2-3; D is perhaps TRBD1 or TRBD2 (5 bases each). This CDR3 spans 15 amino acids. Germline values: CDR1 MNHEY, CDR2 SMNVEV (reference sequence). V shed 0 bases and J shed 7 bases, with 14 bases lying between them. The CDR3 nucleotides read TGTGCCAGCAGTTTATCCTCCGGGACGGGGCATACGCAGTATTTT. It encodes CASSLSSGTGHTQYF.

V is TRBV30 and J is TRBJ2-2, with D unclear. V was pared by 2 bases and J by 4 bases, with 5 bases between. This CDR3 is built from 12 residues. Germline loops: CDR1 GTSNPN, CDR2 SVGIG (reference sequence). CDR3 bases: TGTGCCTGGAGTCGGACCACCGGGGAGCTGTTTTTT. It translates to CAWSRTTGELFF.

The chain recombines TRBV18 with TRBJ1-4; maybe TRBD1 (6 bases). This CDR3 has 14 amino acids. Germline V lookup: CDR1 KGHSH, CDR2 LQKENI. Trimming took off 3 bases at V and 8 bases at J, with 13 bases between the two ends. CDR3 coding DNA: TGTGCCAGCTCACCGCGAGACAGGCGAGAAAAACTGTTTTTT. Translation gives CASSPRDRREKLFF.

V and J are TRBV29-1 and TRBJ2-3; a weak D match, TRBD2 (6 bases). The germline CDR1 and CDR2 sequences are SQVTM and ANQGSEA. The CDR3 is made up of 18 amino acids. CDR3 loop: CKPSGDLSRGLSRASQYF. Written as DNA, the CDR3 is TGCAAACCGAGTGGGGACTTATCCCGTGGATTGAGCAGGGCTTCGCAGTATTTT.

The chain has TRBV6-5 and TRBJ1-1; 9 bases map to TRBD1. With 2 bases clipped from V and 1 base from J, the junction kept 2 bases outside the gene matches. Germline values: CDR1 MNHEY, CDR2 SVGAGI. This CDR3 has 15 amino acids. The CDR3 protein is CASSYPGQGNTEAFF. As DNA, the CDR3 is TGTGCCAGCAGTTACCCGGGACAGGGGAACACTGAAGCTTTCTTT.

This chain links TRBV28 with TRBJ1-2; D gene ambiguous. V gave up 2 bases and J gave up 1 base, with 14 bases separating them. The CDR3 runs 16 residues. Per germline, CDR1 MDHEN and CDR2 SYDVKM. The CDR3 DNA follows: TGTGCCAGCAGTTTAGACGGGCCGGCCCTTAACTATGGCTACACCTTC. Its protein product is CASSLDGPALNYGYTF.